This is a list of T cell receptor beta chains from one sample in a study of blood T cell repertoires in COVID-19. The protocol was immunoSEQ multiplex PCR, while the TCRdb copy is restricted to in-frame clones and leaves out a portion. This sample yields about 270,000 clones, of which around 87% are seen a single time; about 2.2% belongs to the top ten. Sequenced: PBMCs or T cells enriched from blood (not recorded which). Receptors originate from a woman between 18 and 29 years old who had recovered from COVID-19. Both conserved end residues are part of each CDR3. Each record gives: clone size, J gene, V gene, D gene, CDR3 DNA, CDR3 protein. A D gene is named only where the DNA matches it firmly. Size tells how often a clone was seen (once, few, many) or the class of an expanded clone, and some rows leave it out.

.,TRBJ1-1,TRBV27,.,TGTGCCAGCAGTTTAGCGCAGGGTGCCACTGAAGCTTTCTTT,CASSLAQGATEAFF
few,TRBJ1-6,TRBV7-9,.,TGTGCCAGCAGCTACTTTCGAGACACAGGGAATTCACCCCTCCACTTT,CASSYFRDTGNSPLHF
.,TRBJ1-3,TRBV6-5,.,TGTGCCAGCAGTTACTCGTCGGGGTCCTCTGGAAACACCATATATTTT,CASSYSSGSSGNTIYF
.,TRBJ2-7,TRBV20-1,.,TGCAGTGCTAGAGATCTCCACGAGCAGTACTTC,CSARDLHEQYF
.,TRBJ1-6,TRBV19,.,TGTGCCAGTAGTATCCCCGGTGAAAATTCACCCCTCCACTTT,CASSIPGENSPLHF
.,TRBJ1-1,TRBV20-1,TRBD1,TGCAGTGCTAGTTTGGGACAGGGGTACACTGAAGCTTTCTTT,CSASLGQGYTEAFF
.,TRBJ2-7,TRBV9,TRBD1,TGTGCCAGCAGCTTAAAGCCGGGACAGGGAGACCACGAGCAGTACTTC,CASSLKPGQGDHEQYF
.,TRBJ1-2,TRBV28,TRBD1,TGTGCCAGCAGCACCGGGACAGGGGGCAGTAGTTACTATGGCTACACCTTC,CASSTGTGGSSYYGYTF
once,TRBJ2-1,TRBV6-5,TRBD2,TGTGCCAGCAGTTACCTGACTAGCGGGGGGGCAGGGGAGCAGTTCTTC,CASSYLTSGGAGEQFF
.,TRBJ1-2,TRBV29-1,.,TGCAGCGTTGTTGGAGGGGATGGCTACACCTTC,CSVVGGDGYTF
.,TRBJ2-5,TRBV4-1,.,TGCGCCAGCAGCCATGGAGGTTCGGAGACCCAGTACTTC,CASSHGGSETQYF